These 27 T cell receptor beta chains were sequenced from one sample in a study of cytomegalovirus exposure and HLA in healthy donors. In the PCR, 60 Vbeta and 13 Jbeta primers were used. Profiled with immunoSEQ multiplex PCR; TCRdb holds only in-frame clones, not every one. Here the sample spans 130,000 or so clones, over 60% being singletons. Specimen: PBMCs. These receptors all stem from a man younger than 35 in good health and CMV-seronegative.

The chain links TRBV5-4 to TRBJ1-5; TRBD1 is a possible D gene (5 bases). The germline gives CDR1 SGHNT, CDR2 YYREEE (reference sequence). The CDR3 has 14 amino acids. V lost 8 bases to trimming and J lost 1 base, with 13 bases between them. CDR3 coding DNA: TGTGCCAGTAAACAGGAGGGGAGCAATCAGCCCCAGCATTTT. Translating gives CASKQEGSNQPQHF.

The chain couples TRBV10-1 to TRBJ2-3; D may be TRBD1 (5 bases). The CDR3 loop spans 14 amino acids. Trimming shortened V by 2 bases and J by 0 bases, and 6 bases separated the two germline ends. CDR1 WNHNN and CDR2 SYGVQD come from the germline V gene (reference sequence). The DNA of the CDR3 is TGCGCCAGCAGTGAGGGGGCTAGCACAGATACGCAGTATTTT. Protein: CASSEGASTDTQYF.

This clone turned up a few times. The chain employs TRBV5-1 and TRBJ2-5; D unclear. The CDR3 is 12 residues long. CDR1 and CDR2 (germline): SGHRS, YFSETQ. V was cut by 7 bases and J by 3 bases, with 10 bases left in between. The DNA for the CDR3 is TGCGCCAGCCGGGTAGGAGAAGAGACCCAGTACTTC. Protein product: CASRVGEETQYF.

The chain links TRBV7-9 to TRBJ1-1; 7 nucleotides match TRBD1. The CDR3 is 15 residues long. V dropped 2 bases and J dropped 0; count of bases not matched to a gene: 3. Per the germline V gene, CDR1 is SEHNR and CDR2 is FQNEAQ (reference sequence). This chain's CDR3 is CASSLRTGLNTEAFF. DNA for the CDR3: TGTGCCAGCAGCTTACGGACAGGACTGAACACTGAAGCTTTCTTT.

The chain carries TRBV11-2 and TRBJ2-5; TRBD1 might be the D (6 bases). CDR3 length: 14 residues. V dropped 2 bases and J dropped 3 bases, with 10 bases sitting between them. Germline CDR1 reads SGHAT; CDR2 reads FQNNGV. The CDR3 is CASSLFRGKETQYF. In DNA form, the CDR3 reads TGTGCCAGCAGCTTATTCAGGGGTAAAGAGACCCAGTACTTC.

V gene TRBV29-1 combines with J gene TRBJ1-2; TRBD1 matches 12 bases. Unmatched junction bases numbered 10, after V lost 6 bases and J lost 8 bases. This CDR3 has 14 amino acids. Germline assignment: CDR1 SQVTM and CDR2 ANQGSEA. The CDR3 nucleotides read TGCAGCGTCCCCGGCGGGACAGGGGGCGCGGGCTACACCTTC. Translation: CSVPGGTGGAGYTF.

Here the CDR3 DNA reads TGCGCCAGCAGCCCACCCGCAGGGGTGGTCAATGAGCAGTTCTTC. Its protein product is CASSPPAGVVNEQFF. J is TRBJ2-1 and V is TRBV4-1, with D perhaps matching TRBD1 (6 bases). Trimming cost V 4 bases and J 6 bases, with 16 bases left between them. The CDR3 loop spans 15 amino acids. Germline V gives CDR1 MGHRA, CDR2 YSYEKL.

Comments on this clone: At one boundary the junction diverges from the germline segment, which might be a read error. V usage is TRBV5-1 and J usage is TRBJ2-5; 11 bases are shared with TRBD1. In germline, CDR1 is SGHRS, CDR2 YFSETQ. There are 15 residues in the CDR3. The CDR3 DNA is TGCGCCAGCAGCTGGGACAGGGGGGGACACGTGACCCGGTACTTC. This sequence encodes CASSWDRGGHVTRYF.

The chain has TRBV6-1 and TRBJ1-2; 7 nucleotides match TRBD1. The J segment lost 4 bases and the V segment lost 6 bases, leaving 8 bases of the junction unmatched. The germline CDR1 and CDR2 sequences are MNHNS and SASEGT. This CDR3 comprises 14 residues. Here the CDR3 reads CASSTGTVPYGYTF. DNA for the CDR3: TGTGCCAGCAGCACCGGGACAGTCCCCTATGGCTACACCTTC.

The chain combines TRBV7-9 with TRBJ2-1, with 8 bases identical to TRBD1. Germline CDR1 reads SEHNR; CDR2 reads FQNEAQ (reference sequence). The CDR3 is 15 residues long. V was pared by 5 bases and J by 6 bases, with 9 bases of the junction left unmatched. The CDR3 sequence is CASSLRTGSPNEQFF. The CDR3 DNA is TGTGCCAGCAGCCTGAGGACAGGGTCCCCCAATGAGCAGTTCTTC.

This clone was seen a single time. The CDR3 region has the DNA TGTGCCAGCAGCCCTCGGACAGACCCCTACGAGCAGTACTTC. Protein sequence: CASSPRTDPYEQYF. The chain combines TRBV9 with TRBJ2-7, with D maybe TRBD1 (6 bases). This CDR3 is 14 amino acids long. Germline-derived CDR1 and CDR2 are SGDLS and YYNGEE. The V end was cut by 4 bases, the J end by 2 bases, with 13 bases between.

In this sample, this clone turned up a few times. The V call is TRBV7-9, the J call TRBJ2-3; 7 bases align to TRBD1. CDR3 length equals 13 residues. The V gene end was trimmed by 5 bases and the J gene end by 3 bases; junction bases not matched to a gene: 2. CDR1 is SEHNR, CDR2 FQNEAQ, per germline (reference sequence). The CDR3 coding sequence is TGTGCCAGCAGCCCACAGGGGACAGATACGCAGTATTTT. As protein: CASSPQGTDTQYF.

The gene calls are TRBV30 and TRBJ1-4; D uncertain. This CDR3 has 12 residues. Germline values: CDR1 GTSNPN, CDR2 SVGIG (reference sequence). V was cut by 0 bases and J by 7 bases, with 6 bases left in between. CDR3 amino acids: CAWSVVGEKLFF. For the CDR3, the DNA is TGTGCCTGGAGTGTAGTCGGTGAAAAACTGTTTTTT. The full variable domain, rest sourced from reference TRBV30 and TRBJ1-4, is SQTIHQWPATLVQPVGSPLSLECTVEGTSNPNLYWYRQAAGRGLQLLFYSVGIGQISSEVPQNLSASRPQDRQFILSSKKLLLSDSGFYLCAWSVVGEKLFFGSGTQLSVL.

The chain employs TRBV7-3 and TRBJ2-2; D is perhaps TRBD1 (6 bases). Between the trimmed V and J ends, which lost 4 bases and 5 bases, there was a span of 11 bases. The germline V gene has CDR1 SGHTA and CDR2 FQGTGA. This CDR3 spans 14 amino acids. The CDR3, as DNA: TGTGCCAGCAGCTCCCCCACAGGGACCGGGGAGCTGTTTTTT. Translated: CASSSPTGTGELFF.

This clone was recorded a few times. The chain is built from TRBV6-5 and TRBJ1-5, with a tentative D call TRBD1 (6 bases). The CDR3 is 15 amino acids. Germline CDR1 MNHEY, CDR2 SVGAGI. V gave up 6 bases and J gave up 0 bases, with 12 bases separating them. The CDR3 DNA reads TGTGCCAGCAGCCTCGGGACATCTAGCAATCAGCCCCAGCATTTT. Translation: CASSLGTSSNQPQHF.

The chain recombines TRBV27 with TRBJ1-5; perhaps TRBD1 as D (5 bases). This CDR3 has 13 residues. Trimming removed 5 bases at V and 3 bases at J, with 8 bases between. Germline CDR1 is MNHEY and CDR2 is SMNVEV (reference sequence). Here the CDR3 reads CASSRRVNQPQHF. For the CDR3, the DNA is TGTGCCAGCAGTCGCAGGGTCAATCAGCCCCAGCATTTT.

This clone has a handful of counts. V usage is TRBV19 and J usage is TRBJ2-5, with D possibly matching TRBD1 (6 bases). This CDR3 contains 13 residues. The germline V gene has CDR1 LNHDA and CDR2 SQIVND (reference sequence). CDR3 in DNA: TGTCTTAAAGGGGGACAACGCCAAGAGACCCAGTACTTC. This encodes CLKGGQRQETQYF.

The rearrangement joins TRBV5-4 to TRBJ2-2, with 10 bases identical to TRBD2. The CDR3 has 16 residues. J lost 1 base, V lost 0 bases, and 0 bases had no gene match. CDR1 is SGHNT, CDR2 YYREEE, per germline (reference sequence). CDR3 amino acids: CASSLVAGGNTGELFF. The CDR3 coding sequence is TGTGCCAGCAGCTTGGTAGCGGGGGGGAACACCGGGGAGCTGTTTTTT.

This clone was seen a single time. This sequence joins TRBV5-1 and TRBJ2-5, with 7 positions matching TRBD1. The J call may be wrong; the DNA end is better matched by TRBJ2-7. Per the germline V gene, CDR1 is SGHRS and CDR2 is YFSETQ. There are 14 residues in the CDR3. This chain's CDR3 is CASSHRQGPYEQYF. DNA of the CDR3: TGCGCCAGCAGCCACCGACAGGGACCCTACGAGCAGTACTTC.

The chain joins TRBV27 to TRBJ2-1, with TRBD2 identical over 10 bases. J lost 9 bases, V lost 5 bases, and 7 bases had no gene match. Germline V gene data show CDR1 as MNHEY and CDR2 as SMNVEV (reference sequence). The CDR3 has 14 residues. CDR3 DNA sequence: TGTGCCAGCAGTGGACTAGCGGAGGGGGGTGAGCAGTTCTTC. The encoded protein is CASSGLAEGGEQFF.

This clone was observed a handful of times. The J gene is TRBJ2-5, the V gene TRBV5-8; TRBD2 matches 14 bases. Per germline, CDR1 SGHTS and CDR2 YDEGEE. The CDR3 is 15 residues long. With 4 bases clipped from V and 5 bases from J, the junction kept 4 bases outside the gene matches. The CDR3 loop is CASSVGTSGSETQYF. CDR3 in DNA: TGTGCCAGCAGCGTCGGGACTAGCGGGAGTGAGACCCAGTACTTC.

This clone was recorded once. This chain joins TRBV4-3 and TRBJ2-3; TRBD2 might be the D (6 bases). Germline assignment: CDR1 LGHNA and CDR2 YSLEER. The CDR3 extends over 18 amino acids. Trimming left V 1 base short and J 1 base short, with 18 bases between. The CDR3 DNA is TGCGCCAGCAGCCAAGTAGTCCGGGACTCGTGGGGCACAGATACGCAGTATTTT. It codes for CASSQVVRDSWGTDTQYF.

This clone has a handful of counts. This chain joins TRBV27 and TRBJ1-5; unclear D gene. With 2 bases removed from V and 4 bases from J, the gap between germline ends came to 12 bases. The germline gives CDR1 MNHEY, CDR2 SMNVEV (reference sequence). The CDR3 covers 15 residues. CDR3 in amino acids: CASSLVAQSNQPQHF. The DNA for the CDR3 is TGTGCCAGCAGTTTAGTGGCACAGAGTAATCAGCCCCAGCATTTT.

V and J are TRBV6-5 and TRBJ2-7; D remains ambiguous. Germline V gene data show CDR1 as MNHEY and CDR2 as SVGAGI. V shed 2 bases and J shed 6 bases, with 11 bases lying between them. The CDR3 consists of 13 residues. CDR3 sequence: CASSYNLGLEQYF. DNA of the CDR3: TGTGCCAGCAGTTACAACCTGGGCCTCGAGCAGTACTTC.

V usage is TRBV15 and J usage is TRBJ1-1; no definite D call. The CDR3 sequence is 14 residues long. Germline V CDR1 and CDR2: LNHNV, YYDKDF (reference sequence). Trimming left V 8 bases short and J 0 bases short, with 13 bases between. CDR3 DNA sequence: TGTGCCACCGCTCCCCACGGGATGAACACTGAAGCTTTCTTT. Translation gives CATAPHGMNTEAFF.

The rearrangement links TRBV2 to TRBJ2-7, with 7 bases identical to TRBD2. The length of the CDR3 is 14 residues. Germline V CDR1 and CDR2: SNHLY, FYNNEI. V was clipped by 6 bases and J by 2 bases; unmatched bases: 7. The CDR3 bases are TGTGCCAGCAGATTGGGGGGGGGTACCTACGAGCAGTACTTC. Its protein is CASRLGGGTYEQYF.

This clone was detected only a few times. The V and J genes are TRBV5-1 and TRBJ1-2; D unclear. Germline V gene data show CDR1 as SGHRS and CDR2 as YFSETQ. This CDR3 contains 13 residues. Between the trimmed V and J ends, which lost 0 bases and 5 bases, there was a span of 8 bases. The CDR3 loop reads CASSLARSYGYTF. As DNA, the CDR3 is TGCGCCAGCAGCTTGGCGCGGTCGTATGGCTACACCTTC.